This T cell receptor (beta chain) originates from a study of immunodeficiency (dated by TCRdb to the late 2010s). Context from the whole study: Repertoire analysis was performed to search for VDJ recombination defects and oligoclonality. The full study reports these points: Based on top-100 and total clonotype frequencies, severe oligoclonality showed up in patient CD8+ T cells, whereas patient CD4+ T cells did not show severe oligoclonality. CD4+ T cell V-J pairing and productive entropy appeared similar between patients and controls. In the entropy comparisons of patients versus healthy controls, patients were shown as n=3 (open circles), and an effect on thymic development was only suggested as possible.

The germline V gene encodes CDR1 SGHTA and CDR2 FQGTGA. Including the terminal cysteine and phenylalanine, the CDR3 comprises 15 residues. The read is trimmed to its CDR3 DNA, 45 bases read in frame from base 1. V has 5 bases trimmed and J has 2 bases trimmed; junction bases matching no gene number 4. Naive CD4 T cells, and even more so naive CD8 T cells, were reduced in the patients, while effector memory subpopulations were expanded. Before TCR sequencing, CD3+CD4+ T cells were sorted out of fresh PBMCs. Genomic DNA was isolated using the QIAamp DNA Blood Mini Kit and then sent out for immunoSEQ repertoire analysis. Multiplex PCR was used to amplify CDR3 regions from a standard amount of genomic DNA template. The PCR products underwent sequencing on an Illumina platform. Concerning the study's data processing: Alignment of sequences to a reference was performed, and V, D and J gene definitions were taken from IMGT. To eliminate PCR and sequencing errors, a nearest-neighbor clustering algorithm combined closely related sequences. V, D and J usage was examined in productive unique and total sequences using ImmunoSEQ Analyzer tools along with R version 3.6.1. This immuneACCESS table, as held by TCRdb, lists in-frame sequences with V and J called but not all clones. Of the missing ones, under half trace to an unresolved V gene in checked studies; the others have no known cause. The V and J calls and clone size were taken over from that table, and D and trimming were inferred from the DNA. Recorded for this sample are 2,000 to 2,500 clones; approximately 86% of them occurred a single time. The ten most abundant clones make up roughly 19% of the sample.

A word on this clone: Its recognized antigen is unknown. Base quality data are lacking; no much larger clone is found one base away.

The source material was CD4+ T cells from blood. This sequence uses TRBV7-3 and TRBJ2-2; the central 8 bases match TRBD2. The TCR was taken from a woman aged 18-29 years with POLD1 deficiency. The DNA reads TGTGCCAGCAGCCCCCTAGCGGGTAACACCGGGGAGCTGTTTTTT. Its protein reads: CASSPLAGNTGELFF.